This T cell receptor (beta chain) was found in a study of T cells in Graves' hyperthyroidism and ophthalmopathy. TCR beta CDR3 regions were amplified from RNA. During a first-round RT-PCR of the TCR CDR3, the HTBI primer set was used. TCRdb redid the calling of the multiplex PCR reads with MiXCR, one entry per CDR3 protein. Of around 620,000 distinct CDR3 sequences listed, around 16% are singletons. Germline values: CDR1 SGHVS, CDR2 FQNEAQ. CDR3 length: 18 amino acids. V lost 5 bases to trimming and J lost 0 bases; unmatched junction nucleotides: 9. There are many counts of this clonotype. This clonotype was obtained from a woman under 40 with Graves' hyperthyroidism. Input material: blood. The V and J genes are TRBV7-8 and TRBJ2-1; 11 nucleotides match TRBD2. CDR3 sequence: CASSRTSGPPSSYNEQFF. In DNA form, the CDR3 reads TGTGCCAGCAGCCGGACTAGCGGGCCGCCAAGCTCCTACAATGAGCAGTTCTTC.